This T cell receptor beta chain was recorded in a study of T cells expressing NK-cell markers. Study in general: Most of the eight sequenced donors were classified as HCMV-seropositive, and one was classified as seronegative.

TCR beta cDNA was generated via 5'RACE template switching incorporating UMIs. TCRdb re-called the 5' RACE reads and catalogs CDR3 proteins one per entry, DNA excluded. The sample includes 6,500 to 10,000 distinct CDR3 sequences. Of note for this clonotype: Its antigen is unknown.

Study-level points and caveats: The study found dominant NKG2C+ clonotypes at about 1.0-8% of CD8+ T cells in 5 or 6 donors.

This CDR3 has 14 residues. Germline assignment: CDR1 MDHEN and CDR2 SYDVKM. This TCR was sampled from a man aged 18 to 35 in good health. Sequencing was carried out using blood T cells: a sorted CD56 or NKG2C T cell subset, CD4+ or CD8+ T cells, or bulk PBMC T cells (not recorded which). V gene TRBV28 combines with J gene TRBJ2-1; TCRdb's assignment of TRBD1 cannot be checked, as there is no DNA. The CDR3 here is CASSYDWGVDEQFF.